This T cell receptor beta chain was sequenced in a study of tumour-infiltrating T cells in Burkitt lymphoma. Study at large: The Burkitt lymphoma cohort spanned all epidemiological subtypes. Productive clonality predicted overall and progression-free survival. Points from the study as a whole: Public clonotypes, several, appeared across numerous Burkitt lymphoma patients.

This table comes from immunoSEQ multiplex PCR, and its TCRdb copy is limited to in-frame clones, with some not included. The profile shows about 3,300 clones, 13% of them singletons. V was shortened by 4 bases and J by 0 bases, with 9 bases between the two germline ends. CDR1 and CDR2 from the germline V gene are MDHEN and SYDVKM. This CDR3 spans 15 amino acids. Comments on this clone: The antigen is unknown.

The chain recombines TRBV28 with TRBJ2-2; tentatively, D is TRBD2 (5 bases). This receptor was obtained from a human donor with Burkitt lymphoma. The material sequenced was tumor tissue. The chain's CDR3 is CASSSGFANTGELFF. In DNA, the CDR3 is TGTGCCAGCAGTTCGGGGTTCGCGAACACCGGGGAGCTGTTTTTT.